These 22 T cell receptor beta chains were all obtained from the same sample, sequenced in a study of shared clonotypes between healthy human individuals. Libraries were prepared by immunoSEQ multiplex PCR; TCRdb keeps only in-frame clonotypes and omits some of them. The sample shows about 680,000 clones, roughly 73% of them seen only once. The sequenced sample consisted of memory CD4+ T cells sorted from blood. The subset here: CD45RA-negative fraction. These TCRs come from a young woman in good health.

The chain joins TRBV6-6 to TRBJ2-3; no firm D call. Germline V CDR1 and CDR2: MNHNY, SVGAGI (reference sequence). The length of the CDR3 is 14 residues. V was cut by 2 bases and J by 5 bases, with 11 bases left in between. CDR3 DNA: TGTGCCAGCAGTTACCACGCTAGTGGAGATACGCAGTATTTT. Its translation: CASSYHASGDTQYF.

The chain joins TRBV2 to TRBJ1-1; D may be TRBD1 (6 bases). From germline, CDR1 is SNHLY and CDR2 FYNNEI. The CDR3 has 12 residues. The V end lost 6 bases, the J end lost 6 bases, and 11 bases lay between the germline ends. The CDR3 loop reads CASSGDTAEAFF. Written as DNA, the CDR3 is TGTGCCAGCAGCGGGGACACTGCTGAAGCTTTCTTT. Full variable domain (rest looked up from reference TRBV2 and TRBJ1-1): EPEVTQTPSHQVTQMGQEVILRCVPISNHLYFYWYRQILGQKVEFLVSFYNNEISEKSEIFDDQFSVERPDGSNFTLKIRSTKLEDSAMYFCASSGDTAEAFFGQGTRLTVV.

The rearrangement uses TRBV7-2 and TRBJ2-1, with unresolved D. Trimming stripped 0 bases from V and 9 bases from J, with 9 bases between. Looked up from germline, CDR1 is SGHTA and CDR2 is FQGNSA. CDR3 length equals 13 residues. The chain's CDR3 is CASSLAREFEQFF. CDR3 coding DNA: TGTGCCAGCAGCTTAGCGCGCGAGTTTGAGCAGTTCTTC. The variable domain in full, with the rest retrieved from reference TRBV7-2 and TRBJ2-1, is GAGVSQSPSNKVTEKGKDVELRCDPISGHTALYWYRQSLGQGLEFLIYFQGNSAPDKSGLPSDRFSAERTGGSVSTLTIQRTQQEDSAVYLCASSLAREFEQFFGPGTRLTVL.

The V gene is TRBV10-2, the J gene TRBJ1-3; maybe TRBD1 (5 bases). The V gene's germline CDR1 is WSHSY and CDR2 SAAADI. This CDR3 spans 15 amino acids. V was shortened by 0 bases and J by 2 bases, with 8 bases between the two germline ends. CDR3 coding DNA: TGCGCCAGCAGTGAGTCGGGGGGGACTGGAAACACCATATATTTT. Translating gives CASSESGGTGNTIYF.

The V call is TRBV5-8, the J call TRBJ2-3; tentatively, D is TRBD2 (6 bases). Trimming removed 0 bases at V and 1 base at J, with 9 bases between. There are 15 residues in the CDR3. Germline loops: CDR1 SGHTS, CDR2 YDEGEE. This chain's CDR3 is CASSLGRDGTDTQYF. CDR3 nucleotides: TGTGCCAGCAGCTTGGGGCGGGATGGCACAGATACGCAGTATTTT.

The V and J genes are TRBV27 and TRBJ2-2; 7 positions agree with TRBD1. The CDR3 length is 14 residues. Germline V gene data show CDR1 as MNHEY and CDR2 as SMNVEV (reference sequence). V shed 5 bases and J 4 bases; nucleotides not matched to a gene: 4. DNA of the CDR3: TGTGCCAGCAGTATCCGACAGGGCACCGGGGAGCTGTTTTTT. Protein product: CASSIRQGTGELFF.

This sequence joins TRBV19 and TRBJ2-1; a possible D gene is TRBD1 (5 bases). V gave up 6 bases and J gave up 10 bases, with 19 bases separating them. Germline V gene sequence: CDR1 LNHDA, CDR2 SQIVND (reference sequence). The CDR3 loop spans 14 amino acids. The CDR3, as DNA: TGTGCCAGTAGCCCCTCCCTTACAGGAAACGAGCAGTTCTTC. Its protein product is CASSPSLTGNEQFF.

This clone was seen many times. The CDR3 is CASSLSGGNTYEQYF. The DNA for the CDR3 is TGTGCCAGCAGCTTGTCGGGGGGAAATACCTACGAGCAGTACTTC. V is TRBV5-6 and J is TRBJ2-7; the match to TRBD2 covers 7 bases. This CDR3 is 15 amino acids long. J lost 2 bases, V lost 1 base, and 6 bases had no gene match. Germline CDR1 SGHDT, CDR2 YYEEEE.

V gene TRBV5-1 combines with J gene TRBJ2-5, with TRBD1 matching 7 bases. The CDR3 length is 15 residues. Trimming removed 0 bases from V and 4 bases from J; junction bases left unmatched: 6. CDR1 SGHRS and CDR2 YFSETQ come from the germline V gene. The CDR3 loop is CASSLGGQIRETQYF. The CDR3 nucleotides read TGCGCCAGCAGCTTGGGGGGACAGATAAGAGAGACCCAGTACTTC.

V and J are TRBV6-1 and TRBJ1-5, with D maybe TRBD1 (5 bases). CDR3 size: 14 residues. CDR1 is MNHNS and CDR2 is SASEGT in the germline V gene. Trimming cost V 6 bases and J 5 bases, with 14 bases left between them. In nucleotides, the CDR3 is TGTGCCAGCAGAAGAGGGCTGGGGGATCAGCCCCAGCATTTT. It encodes CASRRGLGDQPQHF.

The CDR3 region is CASSVGWGSREQYF. The CDR3 DNA reads as TGTGCCAGCAGCGTAGGGTGGGGTTCCCGCGAGCAGTACTTC. This chain joins TRBV9 and TRBJ2-7, with D hard to call. Germline V gives CDR1 SGDLS, CDR2 YYNGEE. V lost 0 bases, J lost 6 bases, and 13 bases lay in between. The CDR3 is made up of 14 amino acids.

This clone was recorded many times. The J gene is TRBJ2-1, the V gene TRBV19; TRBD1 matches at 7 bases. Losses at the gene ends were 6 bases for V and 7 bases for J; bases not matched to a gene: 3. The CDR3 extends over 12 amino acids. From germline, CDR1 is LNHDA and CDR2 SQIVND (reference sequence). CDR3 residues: CASRARGNEQFF. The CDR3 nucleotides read TGTGCCAGTAGGGCCAGGGGGAATGAGCAGTTCTTC.

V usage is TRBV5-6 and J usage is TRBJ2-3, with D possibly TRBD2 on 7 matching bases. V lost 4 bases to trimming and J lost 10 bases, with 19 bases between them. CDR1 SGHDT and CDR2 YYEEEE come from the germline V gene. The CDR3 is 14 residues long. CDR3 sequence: CASSAPGLDRSQYF. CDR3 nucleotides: TGTGCCAGCAGCGCCCCCGGACTAGACAGGTCGCAGTATTTT.

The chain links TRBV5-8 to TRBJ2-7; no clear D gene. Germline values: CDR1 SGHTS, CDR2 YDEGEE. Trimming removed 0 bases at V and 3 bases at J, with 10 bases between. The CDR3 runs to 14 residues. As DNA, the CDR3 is TGTGCCAGCAGCTTGGAGGGCACAAACTACGAGCAGTACTTC. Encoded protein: CASSLEGTNYEQYF. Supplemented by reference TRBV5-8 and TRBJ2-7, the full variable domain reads EAGVTQSPTHLIKTRGQQATLRCSPISGHTSVYWYQQALGLGLQFLLWYDEGEERNRGNFPPRFSGRQFPNYSSELNVNALELEDSALYLCASSLEGTNYEQYFGPGTRLTVT.

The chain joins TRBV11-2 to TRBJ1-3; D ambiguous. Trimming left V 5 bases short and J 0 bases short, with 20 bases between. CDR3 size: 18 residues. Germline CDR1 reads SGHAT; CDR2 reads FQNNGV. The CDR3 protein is CASSPGFRGSYSGNTIYF. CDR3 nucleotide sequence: TGTGCCAGCAGCCCAGGTTTCCGTGGTTCTTACTCTGGAAACACCATATATTTT. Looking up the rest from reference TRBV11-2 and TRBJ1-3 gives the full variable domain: EAGVAQSPRYKIIEKRQSVAFWCNPISGHATLYWYQQILGQGPKLLIQFQNNGVVDDSQLPKDRFSAERLKGVDSTLKIQPAKLEDSAVYLCASSPGFRGSYSGNTIYFGEGSWLTVV.

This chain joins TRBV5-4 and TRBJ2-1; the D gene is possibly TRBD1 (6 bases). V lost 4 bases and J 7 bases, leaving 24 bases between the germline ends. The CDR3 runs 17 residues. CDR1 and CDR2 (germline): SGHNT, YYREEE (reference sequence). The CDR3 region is CASSPSVGQGSWNEQFF. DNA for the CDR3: TGTGCCAGCAGCCCGAGCGTGGGGCAGGGGAGTTGGAATGAGCAGTTCTTC.

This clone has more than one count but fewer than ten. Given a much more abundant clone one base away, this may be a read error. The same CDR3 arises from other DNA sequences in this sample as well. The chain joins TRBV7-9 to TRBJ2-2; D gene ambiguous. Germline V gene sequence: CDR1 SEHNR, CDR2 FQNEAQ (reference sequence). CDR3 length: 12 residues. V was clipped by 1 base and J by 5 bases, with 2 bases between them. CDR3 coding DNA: TGTGCCAGCAGCTTAGTGACCGGGGAGCTGTTTTTT. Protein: CASSLVTGELFF.

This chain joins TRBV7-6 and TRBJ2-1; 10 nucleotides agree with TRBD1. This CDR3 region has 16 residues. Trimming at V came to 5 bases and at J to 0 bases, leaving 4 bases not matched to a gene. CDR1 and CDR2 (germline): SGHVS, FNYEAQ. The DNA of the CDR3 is TGTGCCAGCAGCCGGACAGGGGGGGTCTCCTACAATGAGCAGTTCTTC. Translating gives CASSRTGGVSYNEQFF. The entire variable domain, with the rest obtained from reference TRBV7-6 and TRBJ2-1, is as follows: GAGVSQSPRYKVTKRGQDVALRCDPISGHVSLYWYRQALGQGPEFLTYFNYEAQQDKSGLPNDRFSAERPEGSISTLTIQRTEQRDSAMYRCASSRTGGVSYNEQFFGPGTRLTVL.

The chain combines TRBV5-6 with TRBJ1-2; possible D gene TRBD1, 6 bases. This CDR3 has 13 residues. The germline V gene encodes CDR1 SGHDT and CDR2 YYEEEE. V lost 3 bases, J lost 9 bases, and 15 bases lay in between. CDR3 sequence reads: CASSWNRDPSYTF. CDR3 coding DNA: TGTGCCAGCAGCTGGAACAGGGATCCGAGCTACACCTTC.

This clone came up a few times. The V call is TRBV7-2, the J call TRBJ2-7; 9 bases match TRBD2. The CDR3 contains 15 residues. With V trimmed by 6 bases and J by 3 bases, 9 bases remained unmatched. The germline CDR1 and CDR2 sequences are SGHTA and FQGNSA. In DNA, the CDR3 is TGTGCCAGCAGTTTATTCGGACTAGCGAACTACGAGCAGTACTTC. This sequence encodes CASSLFGLANYEQYF.

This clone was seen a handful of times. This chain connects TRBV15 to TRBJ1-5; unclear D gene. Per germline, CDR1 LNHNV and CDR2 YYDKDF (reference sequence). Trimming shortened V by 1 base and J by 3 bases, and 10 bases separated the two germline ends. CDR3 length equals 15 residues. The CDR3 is CATSRGGFDNQPQHF. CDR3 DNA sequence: TGTGCCACCAGCAGAGGAGGGTTTGACAATCAGCCCCAGCATTTT.

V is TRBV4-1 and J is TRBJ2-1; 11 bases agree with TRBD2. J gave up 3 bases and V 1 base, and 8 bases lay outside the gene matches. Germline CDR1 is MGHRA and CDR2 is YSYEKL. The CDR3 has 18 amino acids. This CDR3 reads CASSQVDMGLAVYNEQFF. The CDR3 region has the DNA TGCGCCAGCAGCCAAGTTGATATGGGACTAGCGGTCTACAATGAGCAGTTCTTC.